Listed here are 31 T cell receptor beta chains from one sample, sequenced in a study of T cells in narcolepsy. Some clones are missing from TCRdb's copy, which holds only in-frame ones; the method was immunoSEQ multiplex PCR. The table includes tens of thousands of clones, 70% to 90% detected once. Sequencing input: memory (CD45RA-) CD4+ T cells from blood. Receptors originate from a human donor in good health.

The V gene is TRBV5-4, the J gene TRBJ1-6; 8 positions agree with TRBD1. This CDR3 contains 15 residues. Germline-derived CDR1 and CDR2 are SGHNT and YYREEE (reference sequence). Trimming at V came to 1 base and at J to 9 bases, leaving 6 bases not matched to a gene. This CDR3 reads CASSLRQGPGSPLHF. For the CDR3, the DNA is TGTGCCAGCAGCTTGAGACAGGGGCCGGGTTCACCCCTCCACTTT. Filled out from reference TRBV5-4 and TRBJ1-6, the complete variable domain reads ETGVTQSPTHLIKTRGQQVTLRCSSQSGHNTVSWYQQALGQGPQFIFQYYREEENGRGNFPPRFSGLQFPNYSSELNVNALELDDSALYLCASSLRQGPGSPLHFGNGTRLTVT.

The rearrangement links TRBV9 to TRBJ2-5, with D hard to call. The germline V and J ends were trimmed by 5 bases and 1 base, with 9 bases remaining between them. The CDR3 length is 13 residues. Germline V gene lookup returns CDR1 SGDLS and CDR2 YYNGEE. The CDR3 sequence is CASSTYVQETQYF. The CDR3 DNA sequence: TGTGCCAGCAGTACTTACGTCCAAGAGACCCAGTACTTC.

In this sample, this clone turned up a few times. The chain employs TRBV29-1 and TRBJ1-2; possible D gene TRBD1, 6 bases. The CDR3 has 13 residues. V lost 3 bases, J lost 3 bases, and 11 bases lay in between. The germline CDR1 and CDR2 sequences are SQVTM and ANQGSEA. CDR3 amino acids: CSVEGAWDYGYTF. The DNA for the CDR3 is TGCAGCGTTGAGGGGGCATGGGACTATGGCTACACCTTC.

The J gene is TRBJ2-7, the V gene TRBV6-1; no clear D gene. This CDR3 has 13 residues. Germline V CDR1 and CDR2: MNHNS, SASEGT. With 3 bases removed from V and 2 bases from J, the gap between germline ends came to 8 bases. CDR3 nucleotides: TGTGCCAGCAGTGACCTCGCGGCCTACGAGCAGTACTTC. Protein: CASSDLAAYEQYF.

This clone turned up a few times. Germline is not matched at one junction end, which may reflect a read error. The chain recombines TRBV2 with TRBJ1-1; 9 positions agree with TRBD1. The CDR3 is 11 amino acids. Germline CDR1 is SNHLY and CDR2 is FYNNEI. The CDR3 DNA reads as TGTGCCAGCAGTGAATTTGACAGGGGGACCTTT. It yields the protein CASSEFDRGTF.

This clone was counted a single time. The CDR3 DNA reads TGTGCCAGCAGCTCTCCCTTGGGGGCTGGCACAGATACGCAGTATTTT. Translating it yields CASSSPLGAGTDTQYF. The V and J genes are TRBV7-9 and TRBJ2-3, with TRBD1 as a possible D gene (6 bases). The CDR3 extends over 16 amino acids. The V end lost 4 bases, the J end lost 1 base, and 15 bases lay between the germline ends. Germline CDR1 reads SEHNR; CDR2 reads FQNEAQ (reference sequence).

In its sample, this clone was seen once. The chain employs TRBV7-9 and TRBJ2-7; the D gene is possibly TRBD2 (5 bases). V lost 3 bases to trimming and J lost 5 bases, with 11 bases between them. CDR1 is SEHNR and CDR2 is FQNEAQ in the germline V gene (reference sequence). The CDR3 extends over 13 amino acids. CDR3: CASSFGDRNEQYF. Here the CDR3 DNA reads TGTGCCAGCAGCTTCGGGGATAGGAACGAGCAGTACTTC.

V gene TRBV7-9 combines with J gene TRBJ2-4, with 12 bases matching TRBD2. Germline assignment: CDR1 SEHNR and CDR2 FQNEAQ (reference sequence). With V trimmed by 2 bases and J by 0 bases, 5 bases remained unmatched. The CDR3 runs to 18 residues. Here the CDR3 reads CASSLPLAGGLAKNIQYF. CDR3 nucleotides: TGTGCCAGCAGCTTACCCCTAGCGGGGGGGTTAGCCAAAAACATTCAGTACTTC.

This chain joins TRBV7-2 and TRBJ2-6; D is undetermined. The CDR3 runs to 14 residues. Germline V gives CDR1 SGHTA, CDR2 FQGNSA. Trimming removed 5 bases from V and 1 base from J, with 6 bases in between. The CDR3 DNA is TGTGCCAGCAGCCGGGCTTCTGGGGCCAACGTCCTGACTTTC. Translation: CASSRASGANVLTF.

The genes are TRBV19 and TRBJ1-4, with a tentative D call TRBD1 (6 bases). The CDR3 totals 15 residues. V was cut by 6 bases and J by 8 bases, with 19 bases left in between. Germline values: CDR1 LNHDA, CDR2 SQIVND (reference sequence). The CDR3 bases are TGTGCCAGTAGCAATATCGGGGGCGCTTTCGAAAAACTGTTTTTT. It encodes CASSNIGGAFEKLFF.

This clone was picked up one time. This rearrangement joins TRBV19 to TRBJ1-6, with TRBD1 matching over 10 bases. The CDR3 extends over 16 amino acids. Looked up from germline, CDR1 is LNHDA and CDR2 is SQIVND (reference sequence). Trimming removed 0 bases from V and 9 bases from J; junction bases left unmatched: 5. The CDR3 DNA follows: TGTGCCAGTAGTATAGACCCGGACAGGGGGGTTTCACCCCTCCACTTT. This translates into CASSIDPDRGVSPLHF.

The chain employs TRBV19 and TRBJ2-3; no firm D call. Looked up from germline, CDR1 is LNHDA and CDR2 is SQIVND (reference sequence). The CDR3 covers 14 residues. V was clipped by 10 bases and J by 8 bases, with 22 bases between them. In DNA form, the CDR3 reads TGTGCCAATCCGAAGAATATCGTGTTCGGTACGCAGTATTTT. Translation gives CANPKNIVFGTQYF.

This clone was observed a handful of times. The chain has TRBV7-8 and TRBJ2-1; TRBD2 might be the D (6 bases). Germline V gene sequence: CDR1 SGHVS, CDR2 FQNEAQ. V was trimmed by 4 bases and J by 10 bases, leaving 17 bases between them. This CDR3 has 14 residues. For the CDR3, the DNA is TGTGCCAGCAGCTCAACGGAGGGGCCTTGGGAGCAGTTCTTC. Its protein is CASSSTEGPWEQFF. The full variable domain, in which reference TRBV7-8 and TRBJ2-1 provide the parts outside the CDR3, is GAGVSQSPRYKVAKRGQDVALRCDPISGHVSLFWYQQALGQGPEFLTYFQNEAQLDKSGLPSDRFFAERPEGSVSTLKIQRTQQEDSAVYLCASSSTEGPWEQFFGPGTRLTVL.

The chain carries TRBV2 and TRBJ2-7; TRBD1 is a possible D gene (6 bases). The CDR3 is 14 amino acids. Trimming cost V 7 bases and J 2 bases, with 15 bases left between them. Germline CDR1 is SNHLY and CDR2 is FYNNEI. DNA of the CDR3: TGTGCCAGCAAGGAGGACAGAATAACCTACGAGCAGTACTTC. Translation gives CASKEDRITYEQYF.

This clone was counted only a few times. V and J are TRBV7-9 and TRBJ1-1, with D unresolved. CDR1 and CDR2 (germline): SEHNR, FQNEAQ (reference sequence). The V end lost 1 base, the J end lost 0 bases, and 6 bases lay between the germline ends. This CDR3 is 14 amino acids long. Here the CDR3 DNA reads TGTGCCAGCAGCTTAGTGGGCTTGAACACTGAAGCTTTCTTT. This gives the protein CASSLVGLNTEAFF.

This chain uses TRBV29-1 with TRBJ2-3; no clear D gene. CDR1 is SQVTM, CDR2 ANQGSEA, per germline. The CDR3 runs to 12 residues. The V and J ends lost 7 bases and 1 base respectively, with 9 bases between them. CDR3 amino acids: CSGRPGTDTQYF. The CDR3 bases are TGCAGCGGGCGGCCGGGCACAGATACGCAGTATTTT.

This chain links TRBV19 with TRBJ1-5; a possible D gene is TRBD1 (6 bases). This CDR3 region has 16 residues. Germline loops: CDR1 LNHDA, CDR2 SQIVND (reference sequence). The ends were cut back, 5 bases at V and 3 bases at J, with 17 bases in the middle. This CDR3 is CASSSTGGGHNQPQHF. In nucleotides, the CDR3 is TGTGCCAGTAGTTCCACTGGGGGGGGACACAATCAGCCCCAGCATTTT.

The chain combines TRBV4-2 with TRBJ2-7, with a tentative D call TRBD2 (5 bases). Trimming took off 1 base at V and 0 bases at J, with 10 bases between the two ends. This CDR3 region has 15 residues. The germline CDR1 and CDR2 sequences are LGHNA and YNFKEQ. The CDR3 protein is CASSQGRGSSYEQYF. The CDR3 DNA sequence: TGTGCCAGCAGCCAAGGGAGAGGGAGCTCCTACGAGCAGTACTTC.

The chain couples TRBV10-2 to TRBJ1-6; 9 positions match TRBD1. The CDR3 sequence is 15 residues long. The V and J ends lost 3 bases and 7 bases, in that order; junction bases with no gene match: 4. Germline V gives CDR1 WSHSY, CDR2 SAAADI. In nucleotides, the CDR3 is TGCGCCAGCAGTGACTCCGGACAGGGGAATTCACCCCTCCACTTT. This codes for CASSDSGQGNSPLHF.

The chain employs TRBV27 and TRBJ2-1; D assignment may be TRBD1 or TRBD2 (6 bases each). Germline CDR1 and CDR2: MNHEY and SMNVEV (reference sequence). The CDR3 runs to 14 residues. V was shortened by 5 bases and J by 6 bases, with 14 bases between the two germline ends. This CDR3 is CASSTEGGSNEQFF. CDR3 DNA: TGTGCCAGCAGTACCGAAGGGGGGTCCAATGAGCAGTTCTTC.

The chain is built from TRBV9 and TRBJ2-1; the D gene is possibly TRBD1 (6 bases). CDR3 length: 15 residues. Germline V lookup: CDR1 SGDLS, CDR2 YYNGEE. V lost 0 bases and J lost 6, with 13 bases in between. CDR3 amino acids: CASSVAAGAVNEQFF. The CDR3 DNA follows: TGTGCCAGCAGCGTAGCTGCAGGGGCGGTCAATGAGCAGTTCTTC.

This chain joins TRBV27 and TRBJ2-2, with 7 bases lining up with TRBD1. V lost 5 bases and J lost 5; bases outside the gene matches: 5. The CDR3 is made up of 14 amino acids. From germline, CDR1 is MNHEY and CDR2 SMNVEV (reference sequence). The DNA for the CDR3 is TGTGCCAGCAGTCCCACACAGGGGACCGGGGAGCTGTTTTTT. As protein: CASSPTQGTGELFF.

This chain joins TRBV9 and TRBJ2-3; 8 nucleotides align to TRBD1. With 3 bases clipped from V and 4 bases from J, the junction kept 13 bases outside the gene matches. The CDR3 covers 17 residues. The V gene's germline CDR1 is SGDLS and CDR2 YYNGEE. CDR3 region: CASSARTGPIVADTQYF. CDR3 DNA sequence: TGTGCCAGCAGCGCGAGGACAGGGCCTATAGTAGCAGATACGCAGTATTTT. The whole variable domain, remainder taken from reference TRBV9 and TRBJ2-3, is DSGVTQTPKHLITATGQRVTLRCSPRSGDLSVYWYQQSLDQGLQFLIQYYNGEERAKGNILERFSAQQFPDLHSELNLSSLELGDSALYFCASSARTGPIVADTQYFGPGTRLTVL.

The rearrangement uses TRBV9 and TRBJ1-6; tentative D call: TRBD1 (6 bases). This CDR3 has 17 residues. V lost 4 bases, J lost 5 bases, and 19 bases lay in between. The germline V gene has CDR1 SGDLS and CDR2 YYNGEE. CDR3 sequence (DNA): TGTGCCAGCAGCTTCTATGACAGGCCGTCAAATAATTCACCCCTCCACTTT. Its protein is CASSFYDRPSNNSPLHF.

V usage is TRBV11-3 and J usage is TRBJ2-7, with D perhaps TRBD2 (5 bases). Trimming shortened V by 1 base and J by 4 bases, and 17 bases separated the two germline ends. The germline gives CDR1 SGHNT, CDR2 YENEEA. The CDR3 has 16 amino acids. This chain's CDR3 is CASSLGPVHGGYEQYF. DNA for the CDR3: TGTGCCAGCAGCTTAGGGCCGGTGCATGGCGGGTACGAGCAGTACTTC.

J is TRBJ2-7 and V is TRBV5-5; 7 bases agree with TRBD1. The V gene end was trimmed by 3 bases and the J gene end by 0 bases; junction bases not matched to a gene: 9. This CDR3 is built from 16 residues. Looked up from germline, CDR1 is SGHKS and CDR2 is YYEKEE (reference sequence). DNA of the CDR3: TGTGCCAGCAGCTCCTCCCGGGACAGCATCTCCTACGAGCAGTACTTC. Encoded protein: CASSSSRDSISYEQYF.

The V call is TRBV11-2, the J call TRBJ2-2; 10 bases fit TRBD2. This CDR3 spans 15 amino acids. CDR1 and CDR2 from the germline V gene are SGHAT and FQNNGV. Trimming removed 5 bases from V and 5 bases from J; junction bases left unmatched: 5. CDR3 amino acids: CASSKSSGGTGELFF. For the CDR3, the DNA is TGTGCCAGCAGCAAGTCTAGCGGGGGAACCGGGGAGCTGTTTTTT.

The J gene is TRBJ1-2, the V gene TRBV5-6; 7 bases agree with TRBD1. V gave up 0 bases and J gave up 0 bases; unmatched junction bases: 8. Germline V CDR1 and CDR2: SGHDT, YYEEEE. The CDR3 contains 17 residues. In nucleotides, the CDR3 is TGTGCCAGCAGCTTGGCCGACAGGGCCTCAGCTAACTATGGCTACACCTTC. Its protein is CASSLADRASANYGYTF.

Worth noting for this clone: Germline and junction disagree at one end, which may indicate a read error. The chain has TRBV4-1 and TRBJ2-7, with D possibly matching TRBD1 (6 bases). Germline V gives CDR1 MGHRA, CDR2 YSYEKL. The CDR3 covers 15 residues. The CDR3 loop is CASSQDVRGGYEQYF. The CDR3 DNA reads TGTGCCAGCAGCCAAGATGTGAGAGGGGGCTACGAGCAGTACTTC.

The V call is TRBV2, the J call TRBJ1-4; TRBD1 aligns across 7 bases. Germline CDR1 and CDR2: SNHLY and FYNNEI. The ends lost 4 bases at V and 7 bases at J; junction bases unmatched: 3. The CDR3 has 13 amino acids. The CDR3 DNA reads TGTGCCAGCAGTGCAGGGGGGATTGAAAAACTGTTTTTT. Translation: CASSAGGIEKLFF.

The rearrangement uses TRBV15 and TRBJ2-5; D is unclear. V was shortened by 0 bases and J by 1 base, with 9 bases between the two germline ends. Germline CDR1 LNHNV, CDR2 YYDKDF (reference sequence). This CDR3 has 15 amino acids. For the CDR3, the DNA is TGTGCCACCAGCAGAGATCAACGGAGCCAAGAGACCCAGTACTTC. Amino acid sequence: CATSRDQRSQETQYF.